The rows below give T cell receptor beta chains drawn from one sample of a study of Graves' ophthalmopathy and Graves' hyperthyroidism. TCRdb reprocessed the multiplex PCR reads with MiXCR, giving one entry per CDR3 protein. This sample has 300,000 to 350,000 distinct CDR3 sequences, with roughly 15% found just once. Sequenced sample: peripheral blood. These receptor sequences come from an adult man with Graves' ophthalmopathy. CDR3s include the opening cysteine and the closing phenylalanine or tryptophan. Each record gives: CDR3 length, V gene, J gene, clone size, D gene, CDR3 DNA, CDR3 protein. D genes are given only for firm matches. Only part of the rows carry a size: once, few, many, or a class if the clone is expanded.

cdr3_length: 13
v_call: TRBV6-5
j_call: TRBJ1-1
clone_size: many
d_call: .
cdr3_nt: TGTGCCAGCAGTTATCAACGGGGGACTGAAGCTTTCTTT
cdr3_aa: CASSYQRGTEAFF

cdr3_length: 15
v_call: TRBV7-8
j_call: TRBJ1-3
clone_size: many
d_call: TRBD1
cdr3_nt: TGTGCCAGCAGCCCAAGGACAGGGCCAGGAAACACCATATATTTT
cdr3_aa: CASSPRTGPGNTIYF

cdr3_length: 12
v_call: TRBV29-1
j_call: TRBJ2-5
clone_size: many
d_call: .
cdr3_nt: TGCAGCGTTGCCAGGGGAGGAGAGACCCAGTACTTC
cdr3_aa: CSVARGGETQYF

cdr3_length: 13
v_call: TRBV12-3/TRBV12-4
j_call: TRBJ2-4
clone_size: many
d_call: .
cdr3_nt: TGTGCCAGCAGTCCGCAGCGGGTATTGATTCAGTACTTC
cdr3_aa: CASSPQRVLIQYF

cdr3_length: 15
v_call: TRBV2
j_call: TRBJ2-7
clone_size: many
d_call: TRBD1
cdr3_nt: TGTGCCAGCATCCCCTCGGGACAGGAGTTCTACGAGCAGTACTTC
cdr3_aa: CASIPSGQEFYEQYF

cdr3_length: 13
v_call: TRBV12-3/TRBV12-4
j_call: TRBJ1-2
clone_size: many
d_call: TRBD1
cdr3_nt: TGTGCCAGCAGTAACCGGGACAGATATGGCTACACCTTC
cdr3_aa: CASSNRDRYGYTF

cdr3_length: 15
v_call: TRBV20-1
j_call: TRBJ2-4
clone_size: many
d_call: TRBD2
cdr3_nt: TGCAGTGCAACAGCGGGGGCACGTGCCAAAAACATTCAGTACTTC
cdr3_aa: CSATAGARAKNIQYF

cdr3_length: 15
v_call: TRBV29-1
j_call: TRBJ2-2
clone_size: .
d_call: TRBD2
cdr3_nt: TGCAGCGTAAAAAACAGCGGGGGGATCACCGGGGAGCTGTTTTTT
cdr3_aa: CSVKNSGGITGELFF

cdr3_length: 15
v_call: TRBV28
j_call: TRBJ1-2
clone_size: many
d_call: .
cdr3_nt: TGTGCCAGTACGAAAGGGAGGGGGGGTAACTATGGCTACACCTTC
cdr3_aa: CASTKGRGGNYGYTF

cdr3_length: 13
v_call: TRBV14
j_call: TRBJ1-1
clone_size: many
d_call: .
cdr3_nt: TGTGCCAGCAGCCGTCAGGAAAACACTGAAGCTTTCTTT
cdr3_aa: CASSRQENTEAFF

cdr3_length: 14
v_call: TRBV2
j_call: TRBJ2-7
clone_size: many
d_call: .
cdr3_nt: TGTGCCAGCAGTGAATCCGGGGCACCCTACGAGCAGTACTTC
cdr3_aa: CASSESGAPYEQYF

cdr3_length: 13
v_call: TRBV12-3/TRBV12-4
j_call: TRBJ1-2
clone_size: .
d_call: .
cdr3_nt: TGTGCCAGCAGTTTAAGGGGGGCTGTTGGCTACACCTTC
cdr3_aa: CASSLRGAVGYTF

cdr3_length: 12
v_call: TRBV3-1
j_call: TRBJ2-5
clone_size: many
d_call: .
cdr3_nt: TGTGCCAGCAGCCCAGCCTCAGAGACCCAGTACTTC
cdr3_aa: CASSPASETQYF

cdr3_length: 16
v_call: TRBV12-3/TRBV12-4
j_call: TRBJ2-7
clone_size: many
d_call: TRBD2
cdr3_nt: TGTGCCAGCAGTGGATTATCCGGGAGGACGACCTACGAGCAGTACTTC
cdr3_aa: CASSGLSGRTTYEQYF

cdr3_length: 15
v_call: TRBV28
j_call: TRBJ2-7
clone_size: many
d_call: TRBD2
cdr3_nt: TGTGCCAGCAGGAACACAGGACTAGCACCCTACGAGCAGTACTTC
cdr3_aa: CASRNTGLAPYEQYF

cdr3_length: 11
v_call: TRBV6-4
j_call: TRBJ1-1
clone_size: .
d_call: .
cdr3_nt: TGTGCCATGAAACAGAACACTGAAGCTTTCTTT
cdr3_aa: CAMKQNTEAFF

cdr3_length: 16
v_call: TRBV20-1
j_call: TRBJ2-7
clone_size: many
d_call: TRBD1
cdr3_nt: TGCAGTGCTAGAGATCCCAGGACAGGGGGCGGGAACGAGCAGTACTTC
cdr3_aa: CSARDPRTGGGNEQYF